The source of this T cell receptor beta chain is a study of cytomegalovirus exposure and HLA in healthy donors. This clone was seen a handful of times. Its antigen is unknown. Use of 60 Vbeta and 13 Jbeta primers characterized the PCR. TCRdb keeps only in-frame clones here, not all; method: immunoSEQ multiplex PCR. The table has 45,000 to 55,000 clones, 55% to 65% seen once. Study-wide results and caveats: Later analysis identified several of the most significant clusters that appeared linked to common viral pathogens. Upon later analysis, HLA-associated TCR beta chains proved more clonally expanded than other, equally common chains.

Samples came from healthy bone marrow donors. CMV serostatus was not recorded for this donor. Sequenced material: PBMCs. The receptor was isolated from a human donor in good health.

DNA of the CDR3: TGTGCCAGCAGCTTAGCGTGGGAGGGGAACGGCAACGAGCAGTACTTC. It specifies CASSLAWEGNGNEQYF. The rearrangement uses TRBV7-2 and TRBJ2-7; TRBD2 matches at 7 bases. CDR1 and CDR2 (germline): SGHTA, FQGNSA. After removal of 0 bases from V and 5 bases from J, the junction contained 10 bases not matched to a gene. The CDR3 spans 16 residues.